These T cell receptor beta chains were read from a single sample in a study of radiotherapy plus CTLA-4 blockade in lung cancer. Profiled with immunoSEQ multiplex PCR; TCRdb holds only in-frame clones, not every one. The repertoire holds tens of thousands of clones, with around nine tenths as singletons. The sample was peripheral blood, taken from a patient treated with radiotherapy plus ipilimumab. These receptor sequences come from a human donor with non-small cell lung cancer that progressed on radiotherapy plus ipilimumab. CDR3s include the opening cysteine and the closing phenylalanine or tryptophan. The D gene is left open where the match is weak. The size of a clone is reported for some rows only, either as once, few or many, or as a class for expanded clones.

v_call,j_call,d_call,clone_size,cdr3_nt,cdr3_aa
TRBV5-5,TRBJ2-7,TRBD2,.,TGTGCCAGCAGCTCCCCTAGCGGGAGGGGCTACGAGCAGTACTTC,CASSSPSGRGYEQYF
TRBV28,TRBJ2-1,TRBD2,.,TGTGCCAGCAGCCTACTAGCGGGGCCGGGTAATGAGCAGTTCTTC,CASSLLAGPGNEQFF
TRBV2,TRBJ2-5,.,.,TGTGCCAGCAGTGACGGGACGGGCGGTCGAGAGACCCAGTACTTC,CASSDGTGGRETQYF
TRBV9,TRBJ2-2,TRBD1,.,TGTGCCAGCAGCCCCCGACAGGGGAACACCGGGGAGCTGTTTTTT,CASSPRQGNTGELFF
TRBV6-1,TRBJ2-1,.,.,TGTGCCAGCAGTGACAGGGGCAATGAGCAGTTCTTC,CASSDRGNEQFF
TRBV2,TRBJ2-7,.,.,TGTGCCAGCAGTGAAGCGCTTTTGTACGAGCAGTACTTC,CASSEALLYEQYF
TRBV4-2,TRBJ2-7,TRBD1,.,TGTGCCAGCAGCCAAGTCGGACAGGCCCCCAACGAGCAGTACTTC,CASSQVGQAPNEQYF
TRBV30,TRBJ1-2,.,.,TGTGCCCCCGGTGGAGGAATTGATAGCTATGGCTACACCTTC,CAPGGGIDSYGYTF
TRBV28,TRBJ1-2,.,.,TGTGCCAGCAGTTTGATCGCACCAGCTAACTATGGCTACACCTTC,CASSLIAPANYGYTF
TRBV11-2,TRBJ1-2,.,.,TGTGCCAGCAGCTTAGGAACAGCGGCTGGCTACACCTTC,CASSLGTAAGYTF
TRBV6-1,TRBJ2-7,.,.,TGTGCCAGCAGTGGGATTTACGAGCAGTACTTC,CASSGIYEQYF
TRBV10-3,TRBJ2-1,.,.,TGTGCCATCAGTGGTGTCAGTAACAATGAGCAGTTCTTC,CAISGVSNNEQFF
TRBV18,TRBJ1-4,.,.,TGTGCCAGCTCGTCCCGAGCTGGGGGAAAACTGTTTTTT,CASSSRAGGKLFF
TRBV7-4,TRBJ1-5,.,.,TGTGCCAGCAGCTTAGTTTCGAAAGGGAATCAGCCCCAGCATTTT,CASSLVSKGNQPQHF
TRBV27,TRBJ1-4,TRBD1,.,TGTGCCAGCAGTTCTCTCCGGGACAGGGGGCGTGGGTTGAAACTGTTTTTT,CASSSLRDRGRGLKLFF
TRBV25-1,TRBJ2-7,.,.,TGTGCCAGCAGTCCAGGGGTGACTTTCTACGAGCAGTACTTC,CASSPGVTFYEQYF
TRBV14,TRBJ2-3,.,.,TGTGCCAGCAGCCTTCACCTGGGAGATACGCAGTATTTT,CASSLHLGDTQYF
TRBV6-5,TRBJ1-2,.,.,TGTGCCAGCAGTACCGGCTACAGGGATCCCTATGGCTACACCTTC,CASSTGYRDPYGYTF
TRBV4-2,TRBJ2-3,.,.,TGTGCCAGCAGCCAAGATTCCGACACGCAGTATTTT,CASSQDSDTQYF
TRBV25-1,TRBJ1-3,.,.,TGTGCCAGCAGTTCCGCTCGGGGGCCTGGAAACACCATATATTTT,CASSSARGPGNTIYF
TRBV20-1,TRBJ1-5,.,.,TGCAGTGCTGGGGAAAAGTGGCCCCAGCATTTT,CSAGEKWPQHF
TRBV30,TRBJ1-5,.,.,TGTGCCTGGAGCACGGGGGCGGGAGGCAATCAGCCCCAGCATTTT,CAWSTGAGGNQPQHF
TRBV5-4,TRBJ1-1,.,.,TGTGCCAGCAGCTCCTCCGTTGGGAACACTGAAGCTTTCTTT,CASSSSVGNTEAFF
TRBV7-2,TRBJ1-1,.,few,TGTGCCAGCAGCTCCGTCGCTAGAAACACTGAAGCTTTCTTT,CASSSVARNTEAFF
TRBV18,TRBJ1-5,.,.,TGTGCCAGCTCCCGACAGACAGCTCAGCCCCAGCATTTT,CASSRQTAQPQHF
TRBV2,TRBJ2-4,TRBD1,.,TGTGCCAGCAGTGGCTCCCGTGGGACAGGCCACATTCAGTACTTC,CASSGSRGTGHIQYF
TRBV7-9,TRBJ1-3,.,.,TGTGCCAGCAGCCCAGAGACAGTCTCTGGAAACACCATATATTTT,CASSPETVSGNTIYF
TRBV29-1,TRBJ2-1,.,.,TGCAGCGTTGATCAGGCAGGTTGGGAGAGTGAGCAGTTCTTC,CSVDQAGWESEQFF
TRBV6-5,TRBJ2-3,TRBD1,.,TGTGCCAGCGGGCCACAGGGGGCCACAGATACGCAGTATTTT,CASGPQGATDTQYF
TRBV28,TRBJ1-4,TRBD1,.,TGTGCCAGCAGTTTAACAGGGGGAACTAATGAAAAACTGTTTTTT,CASSLTGGTNEKLFF
TRBV5-1,TRBJ1-1,.,.,TGCGCCAGCAGCTTGGCCCAGACGAACACTGAAGCTTTCTTT,CASSLAQTNTEAFF
TRBV28,TRBJ1-2,.,.,TGTGCCAGCAACCGTATGGACAGCTTCTATGGCTACACCTTC,CASNRMDSFYGYTF
TRBV13,TRBJ2-5,.,.,TGTGCCAGCAGCTTATCAGAGACCCAGTACTTC,CASSLSETQYF
TRBV7-2,TRBJ2-2,TRBD2,.,TGTGCCAGCAGCCCGCGGACTAGCACCGACACCGGGGAGCTGTTTTTT,CASSPRTSTDTGELFF
TRBV29-1,TRBJ1-4,TRBD1,.,TGCAGCGCCCGGGCAGGGGGGGGTGAAAAACTGTTTTTT,CSARAGGGEKLFF
TRBV5-1,TRBJ2-7,.,.,TGCGCCAGCAGCGGCTACAGGAACTCCTACGAGCAGTACTTC,CASSGYRNSYEQYF
TRBV5-1,TRBJ1-1,.,few,TGCGCCAGCAGCTTGGCCCCCGGACCGAACACTGAAGCTTTCTTT,CASSLAPGPNTEAFF
TRBV7-3,TRBJ1-1,TRBD1,.,TGTGCCAGCAGCTTAAGGGGCTTGAAGGGGGCTCTGTCTGAAGCTTTCTTT,CASSLRGLKGALSEAFF
TRBV5-4,TRBJ1-2,.,.,TGTGCCAGCAGCCTGGGGGAGGGTGGCTATGGCTACACCTTC,CASSLGEGGYGYTF
TRBV19,TRBJ1-1,.,.,TGTGCCAGTACCCTATTTTCGAACACTGAAGCTTTCTTT,CASTLFSNTEAFF
TRBV27,TRBJ1-1,TRBD1,.,TGTGCCAGCAGTGAATGGACAGGGAAGGGTGAAGCTTTCTTT,CASSEWTGKGEAFF
TRBV10-1,TRBJ2-3,.,.,TGCGCCAGCAGCCAGGGGAGCACAGATACGCAGTATTTT,CASSQGSTDTQYF
TRBV5-4,TRBJ2-7,.,.,TGTGCCAGCAGCTTGGACGGCTCCTACGAGCAGTACTTC,CASSLDGSYEQYF
TRBV30,TRBJ1-5,.,.,TGTGCCTGGAGTGTATCGCTAAGTACAGTAAATCAGCCCCAGCATTTT,CAWSVSLSTVNQPQHF
TRBV28,TRBJ2-1,TRBD2,once,TGTGCCAGCAGACGAGTCCTAGCGGGAGCCTACAATGAGCAGTTCTTC,CASRRVLAGAYNEQFF
TRBV7-2,TRBJ2-7,TRBD1,few,TGTGCCAGCAGTTTGTCGGGACAGCTATCCTACGAGCAGTACTTC,CASSLSGQLSYEQYF
TRBV29-1,TRBJ2-7,TRBD1,.,TGCAGCGTTGAAGACCCAGGGACAGGGCAGTACTTC,CSVEDPGTGQYF
TRBV27,TRBJ1-6,.,.,TGTGCCAGCAGTTTACGGCCCCTCGTCTATAATTCACCCCTCCACTTT,CASSLRPLVYNSPLHF
TRBV2,TRBJ1-1,.,.,TGTGCCAGCAGTGCTTACACTGAAGCTTTCTTT,CASSAYTEAFF
TRBV10-1,TRBJ2-7,.,.,TGCGCCAGCAGTGACGGGGGACAGAGCCACGAGCAGTACTTC,CASSDGGQSHEQYF
TRBV2,TRBJ1-2,.,.,TGTGCCAGCACGGGGGGTGACTACACCTTC,CASTGGDYTF